Sequencing of this T cell receptor (beta chain) was carried out in a study of control samples from healthy donors and cancer patients. This CDR3 spans 13 amino acids. Germline V gene data show CDR1 as LNHDA and CDR2 as SQIVND (reference sequence). After removal of 5 bases from V and 5 bases from J, the junction contained 5 bases not matched to a gene. Profiling relied on immunoSEQ multiplex PCR, and the TCRdb table lists in-frame clones only, not all of them. The sample carries tens of thousands of clones, roughly 90% recorded once. This chain links TRBV19 with TRBJ2-5; TRBD1 aligns across 7 bases. The sequence was collected from a woman in her 70s in good health. Sequencing input: blood. CDR3 in amino acids: CASSETGDETQYF. CDR3 DNA sequence: TGTGCCAGTAGTGAAACAGGGGACGAGACCCAGTACTTC.